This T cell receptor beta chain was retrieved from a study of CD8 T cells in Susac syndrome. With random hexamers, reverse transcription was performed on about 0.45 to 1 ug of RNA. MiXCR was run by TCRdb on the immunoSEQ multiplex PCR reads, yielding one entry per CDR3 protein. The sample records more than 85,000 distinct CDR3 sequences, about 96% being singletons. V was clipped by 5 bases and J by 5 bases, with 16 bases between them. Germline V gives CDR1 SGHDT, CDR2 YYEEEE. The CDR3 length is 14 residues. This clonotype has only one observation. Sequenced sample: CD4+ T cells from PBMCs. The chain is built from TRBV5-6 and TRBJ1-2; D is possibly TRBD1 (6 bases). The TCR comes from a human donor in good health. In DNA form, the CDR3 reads TGTGCCAGCAGGGGCCGGGGGGGCGGATATGGCTACACCTTC. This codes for CASRGRGGGYGYTF.